The next 7 T cell receptor beta chains were all read from a single sample in a study of blood T cell repertoires in COVID-19. Sequencing used immunoSEQ multiplex PCR; TCRdb keeps in-frame clones, though not all of them. The sample contains 250,000 to 300,000 clones, approximately 78% of which appear only once. The source material was PBMCs or T cells enriched from blood (not recorded which). These receptors originate from a man in his forties who had been exposed to COVID-19.

This clone appeared once. V and J are TRBV9 and TRBJ2-7; the D gene is possibly TRBD2 (5 bases). Germline V lookup: CDR1 SGDLS, CDR2 YYNGEE. This CDR3 comprises 13 residues. V dropped 4 bases and J dropped 3 bases, with 11 bases sitting between them. Here the CDR3 DNA reads TGTGCCAGCAGCCGGGGAAAGAGCTACGAGCAGTACTTC. This translates into CASSRGKSYEQYF.

J is TRBJ2-5 and V is TRBV6-5; a weak D match, TRBD2 (6 bases). This CDR3 has 14 amino acids. Looked up from germline, CDR1 is MNHEY and CDR2 is SVGAGI. V was shortened by 5 bases and J by 2 bases, with 12 bases between the two germline ends. In DNA form, the CDR3 reads TGTGCCAGCAGTCACTACGGGACTCAAGAGACCCAGTACTTC. Translating it yields CASSHYGTQETQYF.

The chain has TRBV19 and TRBJ1-5; possible D gene TRBD1, 6 bases. This CDR3 is built from 15 residues. V was clipped by 6 bases and J by 2 bases, with 14 bases between them. Germline CDR1 LNHDA, CDR2 SQIVND (reference sequence). DNA for the CDR3: TGTGCCAGTAGCCAGACAGGTATGGGCAATCAGCCCCAGCATTTT. Protein: CASSQTGMGNQPQHF.

This clone was detected only once. CDR3 DNA: TGTGCCAGCAGCCTAAACAGGTTCTATGGCTACACCTTC. Translating it yields CASSLNRFYGYTF. V and J are TRBV14 and TRBJ1-2; D is possibly TRBD1 (5 bases). From germline, CDR1 is SGHDN and CDR2 FVKESK. Trimming removed 4 bases from V and 4 bases from J, with 10 bases in between. This CDR3 is 13 amino acids long.

V usage is TRBV12-3 or TRBV12-4 and J usage is TRBJ2-7; D is perhaps TRBD2 (5 bases). The ends were cut back, 0 bases at V and 3 bases at J, with 6 bases in the middle. The CDR3 is made up of 13 amino acids. In DNA, the CDR3 is TGTGCCAGCAGTTTAGCAAGCGGCTACGAGCAGTACTTC. Translation: CASSLASGYEQYF.

This rearrangement joins TRBV5-1 to TRBJ1-1; D unclear. CDR1 and CDR2 from the germline V gene are SGHRS and YFSETQ. Trimming removed 1 base at V and 3 bases at J, with 10 bases between. CDR3 length equals 14 residues. In nucleotides, the CDR3 is TGCGCCAGCAGCTTGATCTCGGTCGACACTGAAGCTTTCTTT. Its protein product is CASSLISVDTEAFF.

This clone was observed a few times. This sequence joins TRBV28 and TRBJ2-7, with 9 bases aligning to TRBD1. This CDR3 has 13 amino acids. From germline, CDR1 is MDHEN and CDR2 SYDVKM. V lost 5 bases, J lost 4 bases, and 3 bases stayed unmatched. CDR3 region: CASSLGTGYEQYF. The CDR3 DNA follows: TGTGCCAGCAGTCTAGGGACAGGGTACGAGCAGTACTTC.